The entry below describes one T cell receptor (beta chain). Assay used: immunoSEQ multiplex PCR; TCRdb lists only in-frame clones, some missing. This table has around 300,000 clones, around 90% appearing once. This CDR3 region has 15 residues. Germline V gives CDR1 MNHEY, CDR2 SVGAGI. V lost 7 bases and J lost 8, with 23 bases in between. This record belongs to a study of blood T cell repertoires in COVID-19. The receptor was derived from a woman aged 40 to 50 with COVID-19, enrolled during active disease. The sequencing sample was made of peripheral blood. This chain uses TRBV6-5 with TRBJ1-1; perhaps TRBD1 as D (5 bases). The CDR3 protein is CASILWQGLRYEAFF. As DNA, the CDR3 is TGTGCCAGCATTCTCTGGCAGGGCCTGAGGTACGAAGCTTTCTTT.